A selection of T cell receptor beta chains follows, all from one sample in a study of T cell repertoires in cytomegalovirus infection. TCRdb analysed the reads with MiXCR anew, one entry per CDR3 protein. The table includes roughly 320,000 distinct CDR3 sequences, around 10% detected once. The sequencing input was PBMCs. The source of these receptors is a human donor in good health (CMV status not recorded). Some clones in this sample may be carry-over from other donors' samples. The CDR3 runs from the conserved cysteine through the conserved F or W. A D gene is named only where the DNA matches it firmly. The size field is filled for only some rows; it gives once, few, many or a size class.

cdr3_length j_call clone_size v_call d_call cdr3_nt cdr3_aa
16 TRBJ2-3 many TRBV29-1 NA TGCAGCGTCAACGAGGGTGACTTACGACTTGTAGGTACGCAGTATTTT CSVNEGDLRLVGTQYF
17 TRBJ1-4 many TRBV5-5 NA TGTGCCAGCAGCTTGAGGGCAGTCCTCCCGGCCTCCGAAAAACTGTTTTTT CASSLRAVLPASEKLFF
15 TRBJ2-5 many TRBV20-1 TRBD2 TGCAGTGCTCCTGACAGCGGGGGGGCCCCAGGGACCCAGTACTTC CSAPDSGGAPGTQYF
13 TRBJ2-4 many TRBV7-2 NA TGTGCCAGCAGCTTCGTGGAGAGGGACATTCAGTACTTC CASSFVERDIQYF
16 TRBJ1-6 few TRBV20-1 TRBD1 TGCAGTGCTAGAGAACTCCAGGGGGCTTATAATTCACCCCTCCACTTT CSARELQGAYNSPLHF
13 TRBJ2-5 many TRBV9 TRBD2 TGTGCCAGCAGCATAGCGGGGACAGAGACCCAGTACTTC CASSIAGTETQYF
16 TRBJ2-2 NA TRBV20-1 TRBD1 TGCAGTGCTTCCCCCCGGGACAGGGGCTTAACCGGGGAGCTGTTTTTT CSASPRDRGLTGELFF
13 TRBJ1-1 few TRBV20-1 NA TGCAGTGCCGCTTTTAGTCCCAGCACTGAAGCTTTCTTT CSAAFSPSTEAFF
16 TRBJ1-3 few TRBV4-1 NA TGCGCCAGCAGCCAAGATGGTGGGCAGGGAAGAAACACCATATATTTT CASSQDGGQGRNTIYF
13 TRBJ1-2 many TRBV19 NA TGTGCCAGTAGTATAGAGGGCAGCTATGGCTACACCTTC CASSIEGSYGYTF
13 TRBJ1-5 NA TRBV6-2/TRBV6-3 NA TGTGCCAGCAGAATGTATGGGAATCAGCCCCAGCATTTT CASRMYGNQPQHF
16 TRBJ2-1 many TRBV4-3 NA TGCGCCAGCAGCCCCCATGACCTTTCAAACTACAATGAGCAGTTCTTC CASSPHDLSNYNEQFF
16 TRBJ1-1 many TRBV2 NA TGTGCCAGCAGCCCCCGGACGGGGGGGGGACGGACTGAAGCTTTCTTT CASSPRTGGGRTEAFF
12 TRBJ2-4 few TRBV18 TRBD2 TGTGCCAGCTCACTGCCGGGGGGGCCCCAGTACTTC CASSLPGGPQYF
14 TRBJ2-5 many TRBV7-2 NA TGTGCCAGCAGCCTCGGCAGCCTCGAGGAGACCCAGTACTTC CASSLGSLEETQYF
16 TRBJ2-7 many TRBV5-5 TRBD1 TGTGCCAGCAGCTTCTGGGGGACAGGGTCTTCGGGCGAGCAGTACTTC CASSFWGTGSSGEQYF
15 TRBJ1-6 few TRBV20-1 TRBD1 TGCAGTGCTAGACGGGACAGGGGGGAGAATTCACCCCTCCACTTT CSARRDRGENSPLHF
15 TRBJ2-3 many TRBV5-1 NA TGCGCCAGCAGCGTAGGGACTGCCCGCACAGATACGCAGTATTTT CASSVGTARTDTQYF
13 TRBJ2-2 many TRBV28 NA TGTGCCAGCAGACAGACGGGCACCGGGGAGCTGTTTTTT CASRQTGTGELFF
16 TRBJ2-3 many TRBV7-9 NA TGTGCCAGCCACCGCCCTCGGACAGACCTCCCAGATACGCAGTATTTT CASHRPRTDLPDTQYF
18 TRBJ1-2 many TRBV7-2 TRBD1 TGTGCCAGCAGCTTAGTTCGAGGGGGCGGACTTGGGAACTATGGCTACACCTTC CASSLVRGGGLGNYGYTF
16 TRBJ1-5 many TRBV18 NA TGTGCCAGCTCACCACGCCCGCAGGGCGGCAATCAGCCCCAGCATTTT CASSPRPQGGNQPQHF
15 TRBJ1-2 many TRBV6-5 NA TGTGCCAGCAGTTACTCCACGGGATCCAACTATGGCTACACCTTC CASSYSTGSNYGYTF
14 TRBJ2-7 many TRBV27 TRBD1 TGTGCCAGCCCTAGTCGGACAGGGGGCGGCGAGCAGTACTTC CASPSRTGGGEQYF
14 TRBJ2-4 many TRBV14 NA TGTGCCAGCAGCCAACTGTCGGGGTCAAACATTCAGTACTTC CASSQLSGSNIQYF
14 TRBJ1-5 many TRBV3-1 NA TGTGCCAGCAGCCAAGGTCACAGCAATCAGCCCCAGCATTTT CASSQGHSNQPQHF
15 TRBJ1-2 many TRBV6-5 TRBD1 TGTGCCAGCAGTTACTCGCAGGGGGGTAACTATGGCTACACCTTC CASSYSQGGNYGYTF
15 TRBJ2-7 few TRBV20-1 NA TGCAGTGCTAGAGATCCAAGGGCTATGCGCGGCGAGCAGTACTTC CSARDPRAMRGEQYF
15 TRBJ1-1 many TRBV12-3/TRBV12-4 NA TGTGCCAGCAGCAAGCCCACAGGGATGAACACTGAAGCTTTCTTT CASSKPTGMNTEAFF
15 TRBJ2-2 many TRBV5-4 NA TGTGCCAGCAGCTTACGTCAGGGGGGGACCGGGGAGCTGTTTTTT CASSLRQGGTGELFF
18 TRBJ2-6 many TRBV19 NA TGTGCCAGTAGTATAGTCGCCCGACAGGCCCCTGGGGCCAACGTCCTGACTTTC CASSIVARQAPGANVLTF
17 TRBJ1-1 NA TRBV5-4 NA TGTGACAGCAGCCCGAGGGTGCTTTGGGACGGCGGGACTGAAGCTTTCTTT CDSSPRVLWDGGTEAFF
12 TRBJ2-4 few TRBV2 NA TGTGCCAGCCTATCATTCGAAAACATTCAGTACTTC CASLSFENIQYF